These T cell receptor beta chains were read from a single sample in a study of cytomegalovirus exposure and HLA in healthy donors. Sequencing used immunoSEQ multiplex PCR; TCRdb keeps in-frame clones, though not all of them. In all, the sample yields 20,000 or so clones. The sequencing input was PBMCs. All receptors derive from a man aged 55 to 70 in good health and CMV-seropositive. Each CDR3 is given with its conserved first and last residue. Fields, in order: D gene, V gene, J gene, CDR3 DNA, CDR3 protein. D genes are given only for firm matches.

TRBD1	TRBV6-5	TRBJ2-7	TGTGCCACCCGACTGGACAGGGTTACCTACGAGCAGTACTTC	CATRLDRVTYEQYF
.	TRBV2	TRBJ1-5	TGTGCCAGCAAAGGGAGTAACAATCAGCCCCAGCATTTT	CASKGSNNQPQHF
.	TRBV4-1	TRBJ2-1	TGCGCCAGCAGCCAAGATCTTTCGGGGGACTTTTACAATGAGCAGTTCTTC	CASSQDLSGDFYNEQFF
TRBD1	TRBV9	TRBJ2-7	TGTGCCAGCAGCGTCGGGACAGCTGGACCCTACGAGCAGTACTTC	CASSVGTAGPYEQYF
.	TRBV7-9	TRBJ1-2	TGTGCCAGCAGCTTAGGAGGGAACTATGGCTACACCTTC	CASSLGGNYGYTF
.	TRBV6-1	TRBJ1-1	TGTGCCAGCAGTCCCCAGGGACTCGCTGAAGCTTTCTTT	CASSPQGLAEAFF
TRBD1	TRBV4-1	TRBJ2-5	TGCGCCAGCAGCTTACAGGGGACCCAGGCCGAGACCCAGTACTTC	CASSLQGTQAETQYF
.	TRBV7-8	TRBJ2-1	TGTGCCAGCAGCCTGAGCGGAGGGCGGTACAATGAGCAGTTCTTC	CASSLSGGRYNEQFF
TRBD2	TRBV9	TRBJ2-5	TGTGCCAGCACCTCCTCGGCGGGAGGAGAGAACCAGTACTTC	CASTSSAGGENQYF
.	TRBV7-6	TRBJ2-1	TGTGCCAGCAGCCTAAATGGTAACAATGAGCAGTTCTTC	CASSLNGNNEQFF
TRBD2	TRBV7-2	TRBJ2-7	TGTGCCAGCAGCTTAGTATTTGGGGGGGCCTACGAGCAGTACTTC	CASSLVFGGAYEQYF
TRBD1	TRBV7-2	TRBJ1-1	TGTGCCAGCAGACGGACAGGGTTCGCTGAAGCTTTCTTT	CASRRTGFAEAFF
TRBD2	TRBV29-1	TRBJ2-3	TGCAGCGTTGAAGATAATCTAGCGGGGAGGGCAGATACGCAGTATTTT	CSVEDNLAGRADTQYF
.	TRBV30	TRBJ2-7	TGTGCCTGGGGGAGCTCCTACGAGCAGTACTTC	CAWGSSYEQYF
TRBD2	TRBV6-5	TRBJ2-2	TGTGCCAGCAGTGGACTAGCGGGAGTCGGGGAGCTGTTTTTT	CASSGLAGVGELFF
TRBD1	TRBV6-1	TRBJ1-1	TGTGCCAGCAGCCGACAGGGCATGAACACTGAAGCTTTCTTT	CASSRQGMNTEAFF
.	TRBV18	TRBJ2-3	TGTGCCAGCTCACCCACCTCTCTAACAGTAGCAGATACGCAGTATTTT	CASSPTSLTVADTQYF
.	TRBV5-6	TRBJ2-2	TGTGCCAGCAGCTTGCCGGGACTGGGTGGAAATGCCGGGGAGCTGTTTTTT	CASSLPGLGGNAGELFF
.	TRBV7-2	TRBJ2-7	TGTGCCAGCAGCCCCCGAAGCGCCTACGAGCAGTACTTC	CASSPRSAYEQYF
TRBD1	TRBV6-1	TRBJ1-1	TGTGCCAGCAGTGTCTCGAGACAGGGTCCCACTGAAGCTTTCTTT	CASSVSRQGPTEAFF
TRBD1	TRBV19	TRBJ1-1	TGTGCCAGTAGTACCCCGGGACAGGGGGTGAACACTGAAGCTTTCTTT	CASSTPGQGVNTEAFF
.	TRBV7-2	TRBJ2-3	TGTGCCAGCAGCTTAGCGAGGCAACTCACAGATACGCAGTATTTT	CASSLARQLTDTQYF
TRBD2	TRBV5-4	TRBJ2-1	TGTGCCAGCAGCTTACTAGCGGGAGGGCTGTACTACAATGAGCAGTTCTTC	CASSLLAGGLYYNEQFF
TRBD1	TRBV4-1	TRBJ2-7	TGCGCCAGCAGCCGCGGACAGGGGACCTACGAGCAGTACTTC	CASSRGQGTYEQYF
TRBD2	TRBV7-9	TRBJ2-3	TGTGCCAGCAGCTTCGACAAGCGGGGTTTCACAGATACGCAGTATTTT	CASSFDKRGFTDTQYF
.	TRBV18	TRBJ1-1	TGTGCCAGCTCACCTCAGGCAGGGCGGAACACTGAAGCTTTCTTT	CASSPQAGRNTEAFF
.	TRBV2	TRBJ2-3	TGTGCCAGCAGTGATGCGGGATTGGGCACAGATACGCAGTATTTT	CASSDAGLGTDTQYF
TRBD1	TRBV29-1	TRBJ2-7	TGCAGCGTTGAGGACAGGAACTACGAGCAGTACTTC	CSVEDRNYEQYF
TRBD1	TRBV7-6	TRBJ2-6	TGTGCCAGCAGCTTGGTGCCAGGGGGAAGTGGGGCCAACGTCCTGACTTTC	CASSLVPGGSGANVLTF
TRBD1	TRBV25-1	TRBJ2-7	TGTGCCAGCAGCCTGGGACAGGGTGTCAACGAGCAGTACTTC	CASSLGQGVNEQYF
TRBD2	TRBV6-1	TRBJ2-5	TGTGCCAGCAGGTCGCTAGCGGGAGGGCGGGAGACCCAGTACTTC	CASRSLAGGRETQYF
.	TRBV6-5	TRBJ1-1	TGTGCCAGCAGTTACTCAACGGGGGGCCGGACTGAAGCTTTCTTT	CASSYSTGGRTEAFF
.	TRBV2	TRBJ2-5	TGTGCCAGCAGGTTCCAAATGGAGACCCAGTACTTC	CASRFQMETQYF